The 9 T cell receptor beta chains below were found in one sample sequenced in a study of T-cell memory formation after mild COVID-19. TCRdb re-called the 5' RACE reads through MiXCR, storing one row per CDR3 protein. Of about 450,000 distinct CDR3 sequences in the sample, 23% are singletons; the top ten hold 13%. Sequences were obtained from PBMCs or a T cell subset sorted from them (not recorded which). The receptors originated from an adult woman who had mild COVID-19 (a few samples of this study predate the infection). Cell type and time point are not known.

This chain joins TRBV5-6 and TRBJ1-1, with a tentative D call TRBD1 (5 bases). The CDR3 contains 13 residues. Trimming removed 3 bases from V and 9 bases from J, with 15 bases in between. Germline CDR1 reads SGHDT; CDR2 reads YYEEEE. The CDR3 loop reads CASSWAGNGKAFF. DNA of the CDR3: TGTGCCAGCAGCTGGGCAGGGAATGGGAAAGCTTTCTTT.

This clonotype showed up just a few times. This chain joins TRBV6-2 or TRBV6-3 and TRBJ2-7; 7 bases line up with TRBD2. Trimming removed 6 bases from V and 0 bases from J; junction bases left unmatched: 8. CDR1 is MNHEY and CDR2 is SVGEGT in the germline V gene. CDR3 length equals 15 residues. CDR3 region: CASSDAGVGSYEQYF. Here the CDR3 DNA reads TGTGCCAGCAGCGACGCGGGAGTCGGCTCCTACGAGCAGTACTTC.

This rearrangement joins TRBV24-1 to TRBJ1-5; weak D call: TRBD1 (5 bases). In germline, CDR1 is KGHDR, CDR2 SFDVKD. V dropped 9 bases and J dropped 2 bases, with 10 bases sitting between them. This CDR3 is 13 amino acids long. The CDR3 sequence is CATHGGGNQPQHF. CDR3 nucleotide sequence: TGTGCCACCCACGGGGGGGGCAATCAGCCCCAGCATTTT.

The chain recombines TRBV7-6 with TRBJ2-7; 10 bases match TRBD2. The germline gives CDR1 SGHVS, CDR2 FNYEAQ. The CDR3 extends over 16 amino acids. The V gene end was trimmed by 3 bases and the J gene end by 2 bases; junction bases not matched to a gene: 7. CDR3 DNA: TGTGCCAGCAGCTTTGGGCTAGCGGGAGAGACCTACGAGCAGTACTTC. Translating it yields CASSFGLAGETYEQYF.

This clonotype was observed a few times. The rearrangement uses TRBV29-1 and TRBJ2-5, with unresolved D. There are 11 residues in the CDR3. V was clipped by 3 bases and J by 4 bases, with 6 bases between them. From germline, CDR1 is SQVTM and CDR2 ANQGSEA. CDR3 DNA sequence: TGCAGCGTTGACCGGTTAGAGACCCAGTACTTC. Protein sequence: CSVDRLETQYF.

V usage is TRBV19 and J usage is TRBJ2-7, with D unclear. CDR3 length: 14 amino acids. Trimming removed 5 bases from V and 3 bases from J, with 14 bases in between. CDR1 and CDR2 (germline): LNHDA, SQIVND (reference sequence). CDR3 residues: CASSPAGIHYEQYF. In DNA, the CDR3 is TGTGCCAGTAGTCCGGCAGGAATACACTACGAGCAGTACTTC.

This clonotype was detected a few times. The chain recombines TRBV13 with TRBJ2-7; weak D call: TRBD2 (6 bases). The CDR3 sequence is 14 residues long. Per the germline V gene, CDR1 is PRHDT and CDR2 is FYEKMQ (reference sequence). Trimming stripped 4 bases from V and 4 bases from J, with 14 bases between. CDR3 amino acids: CASSSRDSGYEQYF. CDR3 in DNA: TGTGCCAGCAGCTCCCGGGACTCAGGGTACGAGCAGTACTTC.

This clonotype came up a few times. The V call is TRBV2, the J call TRBJ2-3; D remains unclear. Germline CDR1 and CDR2: SNHLY and FYNNEI. V was cut by 5 bases and J by 8 bases, with 11 bases left in between. The CDR3 runs to 12 residues. CDR3 sequence: CASSPVMGTQYF. CDR3 bases: TGTGCCAGCAGTCCCGTCATGGGTACGCAGTATTTT.

This clonotype was counted between two and nine times. The chain combines TRBV4-2 with TRBJ2-5; 7 positions agree with TRBD2. The CDR3 sequence is 16 residues long. J gave up 5 bases and V 1 base, and 10 bases lay outside the gene matches. CDR1 is LGHNA, CDR2 YNFKEQ, per germline. The DNA of the CDR3 is TGTGCCAGCAGCCAAGGAATTGCGGGAGTCGAGGAGACCCAGTACTTC. Its protein is CASSQGIAGVEETQYF.